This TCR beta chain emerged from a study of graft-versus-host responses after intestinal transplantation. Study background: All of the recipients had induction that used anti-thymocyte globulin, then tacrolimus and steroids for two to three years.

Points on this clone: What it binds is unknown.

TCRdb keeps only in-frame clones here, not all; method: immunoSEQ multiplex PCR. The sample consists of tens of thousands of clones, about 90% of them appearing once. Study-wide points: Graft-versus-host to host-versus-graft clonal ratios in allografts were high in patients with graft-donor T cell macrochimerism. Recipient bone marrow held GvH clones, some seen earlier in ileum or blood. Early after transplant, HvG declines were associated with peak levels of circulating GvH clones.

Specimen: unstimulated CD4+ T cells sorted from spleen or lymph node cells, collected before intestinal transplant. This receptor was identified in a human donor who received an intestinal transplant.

CDR3 coding DNA: TGTGCCAGCAGCCCCGGGACAGTAATGAACACTGAAGCTTTCTTT. This translates into CASSPGTVMNTEAFF. The rearrangement joins TRBV7-9 to TRBJ1-1, with TRBD1 matching 7 bases. CDR3 size: 15 residues. Germline V gene sequence: CDR1 SEHNR, CDR2 FQNEAQ (reference sequence). The ends lost 5 bases at V and 0 bases at J; junction bases unmatched: 6. Full variable domain (outside the CDR3, taken from reference TRBV7-9 and TRBJ1-1): DTGVSQNPRHKITKRGQNVTFRCDPISEHNRLYWYRQTLGQGPEFLTYFQNEAQLEKSRLLSDRFSAERPKGSFSTLEIQRTEQGDSAMYLCASSPGTVMNTEAFFGQGTRLTVV.